These T cell receptor beta chains were read from a single sample in a study of cytotoxic CD8 clonotypes in ibrutinib-treated CLL. Data came from immunoSEQ multiplex PCR; TCRdb stores just in-frame clones and leaves some out. This repertoire shows some 130,000 clones, 91% found once; its top ten account for roughly 10%. The sequencing used PBMCs, collected after 12 months of ibrutinib treatment. The receptors here all came from a human donor with chronic lymphocytic leukemia. The CDR3 runs from the conserved cysteine through the conserved F or W. The size of a clone is reported for some rows only, either as once, few or many, or as a class for expanded clones.

j_call v_call clone_size cdr3_aa
TRBJ2-7 TRBV18 - CASSPPVLYEQYF
TRBJ2-5 TRBV5-4 - CASSPGQQETQYF
TRBJ2-1 TRBV27 - CASRLAGGDEQFF
TRBJ2-3 TRBV7-9 - CASGHKADTQYF
TRBJ2-1 TRBV6-6 - CASSWTGTEYNEQFF
TRBJ2-7 TRBV20-1 - CSAIPHYEQYF
TRBJ2-2 TRBV10-1 - CASSEQKFANTGELFF
TRBJ1-3 TRBV6-6 - CASRGLVGNTIYF
TRBJ2-5 TRBV25-1 - CASSFWGLQETQYF
TRBJ2-3 TRBV5-6 - CASSLEPGGRTDTQYF
TRBJ2-7 TRBV28 - CASSESRWYEQYF
TRBJ1-1 TRBV15 - CATSRAGRGAEAFF
TRBJ1-2 TRBV20-1 - CSARTGYGYTF
TRBJ2-7 TRBV10-2 - CASSESKGREQYF
TRBJ2-3 TRBV28 - CASSEIAGGTDTQYF
TRBJ2-3 TRBV7-3 - CASSSREGEGPTDTQYF
TRBJ2-1 TRBV4-3 - CASSRGLAAYNEQFF
TRBJ1-5 TRBV6-6 few CASSWDMNQPQHF
TRBJ2-2 TRBV9 - CASSGTGGDTGELFF
TRBJ2-3 TRBV7-2 - CASSPGLTSTDTQYF
TRBJ2-7 TRBV6-5 - CASGPLGYEQYF
TRBJ2-1 TRBV2 - CASMERSYNEQFF
TRBJ1-5 TRBV7-2 - CASSLVVDRRNQPQHF